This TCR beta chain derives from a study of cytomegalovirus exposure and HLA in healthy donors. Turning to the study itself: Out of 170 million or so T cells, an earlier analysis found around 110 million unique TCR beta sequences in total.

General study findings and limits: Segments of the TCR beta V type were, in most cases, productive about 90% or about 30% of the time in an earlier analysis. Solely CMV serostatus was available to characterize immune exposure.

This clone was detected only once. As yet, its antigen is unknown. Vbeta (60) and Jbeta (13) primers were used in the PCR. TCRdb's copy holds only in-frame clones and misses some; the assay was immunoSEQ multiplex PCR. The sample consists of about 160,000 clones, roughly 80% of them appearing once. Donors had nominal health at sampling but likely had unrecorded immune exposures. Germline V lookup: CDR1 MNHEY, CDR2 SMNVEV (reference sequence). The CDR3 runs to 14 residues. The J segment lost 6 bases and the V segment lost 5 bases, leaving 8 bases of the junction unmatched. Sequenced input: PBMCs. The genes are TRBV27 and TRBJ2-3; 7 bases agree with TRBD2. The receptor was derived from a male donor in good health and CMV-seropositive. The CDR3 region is CASSIRLAVDTQYF. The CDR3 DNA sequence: TGTGCCAGCAGTATAAGACTAGCTGTTGATACGCAGTATTTT.